The 27 T cell receptor beta chains below come from one sample, sequenced in a study of spatial heterogeneity in lung cancer. The time point here: blood at routine non-recurrence follow-up after resection. The sequenced material consisted of unsorted whole RNA from tumor, nontumor lung or frozen PBMC. Each CDR3 protein is one row after TCRdb ran MiXCR on the 5' RACE reads. The data hold around 110,000 distinct CDR3 sequences, with 10% to 15% observed a single time. The sample here was PBMCs, taken at follow-up. The receptors here all came from a male donor with early-stage non-small cell lung cancer.

This clonotype was seen ten or more times. The chain has TRBV24-1 and TRBJ2-1; D possibly corresponds to TRBD2 (6 bases). Germline values: CDR1 KGHDR, CDR2 SFDVKD. This CDR3 has 15 residues. The V and J ends lost 4 bases and 7 bases respectively, with 16 bases between them. Here the CDR3 reads CATSDTGEGVNEQFF. As DNA, the CDR3 is TGTGCCACCAGTGACACGGGAGAAGGGGTGAATGAGCAGTTCTTC.

This clonotype was detected only a few times. The J gene is TRBJ1-3, the V gene TRBV9; D gene ambiguous. Trimming shortened V by 0 bases and J by 5 bases, and 9 bases separated the two germline ends. The germline CDR1 and CDR2 sequences are SGDLS and YYNGEE. The CDR3 runs to 14 residues. The CDR3 is CASSVGPVRNTIYF. CDR3 coding DNA: TGTGCCAGCAGCGTAGGGCCGGTGCGAAACACCATATATTTT.

This clonotype showed up just a few times. The chain joins TRBV7-8 to TRBJ1-2; D not certain. V was trimmed by 4 bases and J by 3 bases, leaving 12 bases between them. The CDR3 covers 14 residues. The germline V gene has CDR1 SGHVS and CDR2 FQNEAQ. CDR3 protein: CASSSDPGDYGYTF. CDR3 sequence (DNA): TGTGCCAGCAGCTCGGACCCTGGGGACTATGGCTACACCTTC. The whole variable domain, filled in from reference TRBV7-8 and TRBJ1-2, reads GAGVSQSPRYKVAKRGQDVALRCDPISGHVSLFWYQQALGQGPEFLTYFQNEAQLDKSGLPSDRFFAERPEGSVSTLKIQRTQQEDSAVYLCASSSDPGDYGYTFGSGTRLTVV.

In this sample, this clonotype turned up many times. The chain couples TRBV24-1 to TRBJ2-1; 10 bases map to TRBD1. This CDR3 is 15 amino acids long. Trimming took 7 bases from V and 8 from J; bases not matched to a gene: 10. The germline gives CDR1 KGHDR, CDR2 SFDVKD. Here the CDR3 DNA reads TGTGCCACCAGCGCCGGGACAGGGGTGGGTGATGAGCAGTTCTTC. This codes for CATSAGTGVGDEQFF.

The table lists this clonotype with a few counts. The chain couples TRBV10-2 to TRBJ2-1; 9 bases are a match to TRBD1. The CDR3 consists of 15 residues. The V and J ends lost 11 bases and 8 bases, in that order; junction bases with no gene match: 16. Germline assignment: CDR1 WSHSY and CDR2 SAAADI. The CDR3 protein is CACRPRDREVHEQFF. The CDR3 DNA follows: TGCGCCTGCCGCCCCCGGGACAGGGAAGTCCATGAGCAGTTCTTC.

This clonotype was recorded a few times. The V and J genes are TRBV20-1 and TRBJ1-5, with TRBD1 as a possible D gene (6 bases). The CDR3 length is 14 residues. Trimming shortened V by 3 bases and J by 5 bases, and 14 bases separated the two germline ends. Looked up from germline, CDR1 is DFQATT and CDR2 is SNEGSKA (reference sequence). The CDR3 DNA is TGCAGTGCTAGTCTGGGGGCCCGAGATCAGCCCCAGCATTTT. Translated, it gives CSASLGARDQPQHF.

This clonotype came up a few times. The rearrangement uses TRBV12-3 or TRBV12-4 and TRBJ1-4; TRBD1 might be the D (5 bases). V was cut by 4 bases and J by 5 bases, with 8 bases left in between. CDR3 size: 13 residues. DNA of the CDR3: TGTGCCAGCAGTTATCGGGGGAATGAAAAACTGTTTTTT. This gives the protein CASSYRGNEKLFF.

This clonotype was counted between two and nine times. V gene TRBV9 combines with J gene TRBJ1-4, with D uncertain. The CDR3 has 15 amino acids. V was trimmed by 4 bases and J by 4 bases, leaving 14 bases between them. Germline V lookup: CDR1 SGDLS, CDR2 YYNGEE. CDR3 DNA: TGTGCCAGCAGCCCCTCGCCCAGGTATAATGAAAAACTGTTTTTT. It encodes CASSPSPRYNEKLFF.

A few counts support this clonotype. The chain couples TRBV7-8 to TRBJ1-5; TRBD1 might be the D (5 bases). The germline V gene encodes CDR1 SGHVS and CDR2 FQNEAQ. The V and J ends lost 3 bases and 8 bases respectively, with 17 bases between them. The CDR3 is 15 residues long. In DNA, the CDR3 is TGTGCCAGCAGCTTCGACAGTCCCATGAGGGAGCCCCAGCATTTT. Translation: CASSFDSPMREPQHF.

Many counts were recorded for this clonotype. This rearrangement joins TRBV4-1 to TRBJ2-5; possible D gene TRBD1, 6 bases. This CDR3 contains 15 residues. In germline, CDR1 is MGHRA, CDR2 YSYEKL. Between the trimmed V and J ends, which lost 1 base and 2 bases, there was a span of 11 bases. The CDR3 DNA is TGCGCCAGCAGCCAAGGCCCGGACAGACAAGAGACCCAGTACTTC. Translating it yields CASSQGPDRQETQYF.

This clonotype was seen only a few times. V gene TRBV28 combines with J gene TRBJ2-7; D gene ambiguous. Between the trimmed V and J ends, which lost 6 bases and 1 base, there was a span of 10 bases. Looked up from germline, CDR1 is MDHEN and CDR2 is SYDVKM. This CDR3 has 13 amino acids. CDR3 in amino acids: CASSLRFSYEQYF. The CDR3 DNA follows: TGTGCCAGCAGCCTCCGATTTTCCTACGAGCAGTACTTC.

In this sample, this clonotype turned up a few times. The V gene is TRBV6-2 or TRBV6-3, the J gene TRBJ1-5; weak D call: TRBD1 (6 bases). The V and J ends lost 6 bases and 4 bases respectively, with 13 bases between them. The germline V gene encodes CDR1 MNHEY and CDR2 SVGEGT. The CDR3 spans 14 residues. The CDR3 loop reads CASRTVQGNQPQHF. CDR3 sequence (DNA): TGTGCCAGCAGAACAGTGCAGGGGAATCAGCCCCAGCATTTT.

This clonotype has only a few counts. This chain joins TRBV27 and TRBJ2-7, with D maybe TRBD1 (7 bases). CDR3 length: 17 residues. V gave up 6 bases and J gave up 0 bases, with 21 bases separating them. Germline V gives CDR1 MNHEY, CDR2 SMNVEV (reference sequence). Written as DNA, the CDR3 is TGTGCCAGCAGCCGCGCGGGACAGCATCCCACCTCCTACGAGCAGTACTTC. As protein: CASSRAGQHPTSYEQYF.

A few counts support this clonotype. V usage is TRBV14 and J usage is TRBJ1-1, with D hard to call. Per the germline V gene, CDR1 is SGHDN and CDR2 is FVKESK. V dropped 0 bases and J dropped 10 bases, with 6 bases sitting between them. This CDR3 has 11 residues. Here the CDR3 reads CASSQDVRAFF. CDR3 nucleotides: TGTGCCAGCAGCCAAGACGTAAGAGCTTTCTTT.

The sample holds one count of this clonotype. The chain links TRBV15 to TRBJ2-7; 11 bases line up with TRBD2. V gave up 0 bases and J gave up 3 bases; unmatched junction bases: 10. This CDR3 has 18 amino acids. CDR1 is LNHNV and CDR2 is YYDKDF in the germline V gene (reference sequence). The CDR3 here is CATSRDPLRLAGNYEQYF. The CDR3 nucleotides are TGTGCCACCAGCAGAGATCCCCTTAGACTAGCGGGGAACTACGAGCAGTACTTC.

This clonotype was found a few times. The chain employs TRBV11-2 and TRBJ1-1, with D possibly TRBD1 on 6 matching bases. V gave up 3 bases and J gave up 11 bases, with 13 bases separating them. The CDR3 is 12 residues long. Germline CDR1 reads SGHAT; CDR2 reads FQNNGV. DNA for the CDR3: TGTGCCAGCAGCTTCCCAGGGGTCGGGGCTTTCTTT. The encoded protein is CASSFPGVGAFF.

The table lists this clonotype with many counts. The chain couples TRBV7-9 to TRBJ1-6, with 9 bases aligning to TRBD1. Germline V gives CDR1 SEHNR, CDR2 FQNEAQ (reference sequence). The CDR3 contains 15 residues. V shed 5 bases and J 4 bases; nucleotides not matched to a gene: 3. CDR3 sequence (DNA): TGTGCCAGCAGCGCCGGGACAGGGTATAATTCACCCCTCCACTTT. It encodes CASSAGTGYNSPLHF.

Only a few counts were recorded for this clonotype. The chain links TRBV6-5 to TRBJ2-7, with 11 nucleotides matching TRBD1. The V and J ends lost 6 bases and 5 bases, in that order; junction bases with no gene match: 6. Germline CDR1 MNHEY, CDR2 SVGAGI. CDR3 length: 14 residues. The CDR3, as DNA: TGTGCCAGCAGACGGACAGGGGGCAGAGACGAGCAGTACTTC. The encoded protein is CASRRTGGRDEQYF.

In regard to this clonotype: Its ends do not fully match the called genes, so a read error is possible. This chain uses TRBV12-3 or TRBV12-4 with TRBJ1-2; D not resolved. The CDR3 runs to 11 residues. The CDR3 region is CASSFKGGYAF. CDR3 in DNA: TGTGCCAGCAGTTTTAAAGGTGGCTACGCCTTC.

This clonotype was counted ten times or more. The V call is TRBV5-1, the J call TRBJ2-5; tentatively, D is TRBD1 (6 bases). The V and J ends lost 0 bases and 1 base respectively, with 13 bases between them. Germline CDR1 is SGHRS and CDR2 is YFSETQ. The CDR3 runs to 16 residues. CDR3 region: CASSLAPTGTQETQYF. The CDR3 nucleotides read TGCGCCAGCAGCTTGGCCCCGACAGGAACCCAAGAGACCCAGTACTTC. The full variable domain, in which reference TRBV5-1 and TRBJ2-5 provide the parts outside the CDR3, is KAGVTQTPRYLIKTRGQQVTLSCSPISGHRSVSWYQQTPGQGLQFLFEYFSETQRNKGNFPGRFSGRQFSNSRSEMNVSTLELGDSALYLCASSLAPTGTQETQYFGPGTRLLVL.

V gene TRBV7-9 combines with J gene TRBJ2-7; possible D gene TRBD1, 5 bases. CDR1 and CDR2 from the germline V gene are SEHNR and FQNEAQ (reference sequence). Trimming shortened V by 2 bases and J by 7 bases, and 15 bases separated the two germline ends. The CDR3 totals 14 residues. The CDR3 nucleotides read TGTGCCAGCAGCTTAAGTTTAGGGGCTGGGGAGCAGTACTTC. Its protein is CASSLSLGAGEQYF.

This rearrangement joins TRBV2 to TRBJ1-6, with a possible D match to TRBD1 (6 bases). Per germline, CDR1 SNHLY and CDR2 FYNNEI. V shed 8 bases and J shed 10 bases, with 21 bases lying between them. CDR3 length equals 15 residues. In DNA form, the CDR3 reads TGTGCCAGCCGCACCTCCGGACCCGGGGGCTCACCCCTCCACTTT. Protein product: CASRTSGPGGSPLHF.

This clonotype was seen repeatedly, ten times or more. V gene TRBV29-1 combines with J gene TRBJ2-7; maybe TRBD1 (6 bases). This CDR3 has 16 amino acids. Between the trimmed V and J ends, which lost 0 bases and 3 bases, there was a span of 18 bases. Germline-derived CDR1 and CDR2 are SQVTM and ANQGSEA. The CDR3 DNA sequence: TGCAGCGTTGAAGAAGCGACAGGATGGGGTCTCTACGAGCAGTACTTC. As protein: CSVEEATGWGLYEQYF.

This clonotype was found many times. V gene TRBV10-3 combines with J gene TRBJ2-7, with D possibly being TRBD2 (5 bases). The V and J ends lost 2 bases and 6 bases respectively, with 5 bases between them. The germline V gene has CDR1 ENHRY and CDR2 SYGVKD. The CDR3 runs 11 residues. Here the CDR3 DNA reads TGTGCCATCAGTGAGGGAGGCGAGCAGTACTTC. The encoded protein is CAISEGGEQYF.

There are many counts of this clonotype. The chain uses TRBV6-5 and TRBJ1-1, with 10 bases lining up with TRBD1. V shed 8 bases, J shed 4 bases, and the junction held 10 bases outside the gene matches. There are 15 residues in the CDR3. Germline CDR1 is MNHEY and CDR2 is SVGAGI. The CDR3 region is CASLSGTGVSTEAFF. CDR3 DNA sequence: TGTGCCAGCCTTTCTGGGACAGGGGTAAGCACTGAAGCTTTCTTT.

This clonotype appeared many times. The V and J genes are TRBV10-3 and TRBJ1-5; D is unresolved. V was pared by 4 bases and J by 3 bases, with 7 bases between. The germline V gene encodes CDR1 ENHRY and CDR2 SYGVKD. The CDR3 has 13 amino acids. The CDR3 spells CAISGNLNQPQHF. The CDR3 DNA sequence: TGTGCCATCAGTGGTAACCTCAATCAGCCCCAGCATTTT.

This clonotype has a handful of counts. This chain uses TRBV10-3 with TRBJ2-6, with D tentatively TRBD1 (5 bases). CDR3 size: 15 residues. CDR1 and CDR2 from the germline V gene are ENHRY and SYGVKD. V was trimmed by 4 bases and J by 0 bases, leaving 7 bases between them. CDR3 in DNA: TGTGCCATCAGTGGGGGCAACTCTGGGGCCAACGTCCTGACTTTC. As protein: CAISGGNSGANVLTF.